The clone carrying this T cell receptor beta chain was recorded a few times. Antigen unknown. The data are from a study of OX40 agonist ivuxolimab in advanced cancers. Overall study results and limits: Some of the nonresponding patients also showed low levels of normalized T-cell clonal expansion. There were, on average, more expanded clones in CD8+ T cells than in CD4+. No antigen was identified for the clonally expanded peripheral T cells.

Germline CDR1 and CDR2: SGHVS and FQNEAQ. This CDR3 has 11 residues. With 8 bases removed from V and 4 bases from J, the gap between germline ends came to 6 bases. The table came from immunoSEQ multiplex PCR; TCRdb's copy has only in-frame clones and leaves some out. Altogether around 80,000 clones are present, roughly 90% being singletons, with the ten largest covering approximately 0.19%. V gene TRBV7-8 combines with J gene TRBJ1-3, with D unresolved. The sequence derives from an adult with an advanced solid tumor such as melanoma, head and neck, liver or kidney cancer. The source was CD4+ or CD8+ T cells sorted from blood, collected in a trial of the OX40 agonist ivuxolimab. In DNA, the CDR3 is TGTGCCAGCGGTATCGGAAACACCATATATTTT. Encoded protein: CASGIGNTIYF.